This TCR beta chain was sequenced in a study of OX40 agonist ivuxolimab in advanced cancers. Study as a whole: Administration of intravenous ivuxolimab to patients occurred every 2 weeks at 0.01 to 10 mg/kg. Previous treatment with anti-PD-1, anti-PD-L1 or anti-CTLA-4 therapy was allowed; roughly 40% had received some. Findings and caveats of the study: Near-lowest levels of clonal expansion characterized partial responders at 0.1-3.0 mg/kg.

Patients had blood sampled at baseline and again on cycle 4 day 1 and cycle 7 day 1. Germline V gene lookup returns CDR1 SGHRS and CDR2 YFSETQ. The CDR3 sequence is 19 residues long. The V segment lost 1 base and the J segment 1 base; nucleotides outside the gene matches: 15. As for this clone: Its antigen is undetermined.

Generated by immunoSEQ multiplex PCR, the TCRdb table keeps only in-frame clones and is missing some. Of around 100,000 clones detected, 90% appear once; the ten largest clones hold roughly 0.15%. Sequenced material: CD4+ or CD8+ T cells sorted from blood, taken in a trial of the OX40 agonist ivuxolimab. This clonotype was obtained from an adult with an advanced solid tumor such as melanoma, head and neck, liver or kidney cancer. This chain links TRBV5-1 with TRBJ2-5; 8 positions agree with TRBD1. The CDR3 region has the DNA TGCGCCAGCAGCTTGACCCCCGAGCCGGGACAGGTACCCCAAGAGACCCAGTACTTC. Translated: CASSLTPEPGQVPQETQYF.